This entry lists 2 T cell receptor beta chains sequenced from one sample in a study of shared clonotypes between healthy human individuals (TCRdb year 2020). The library was built by means of the immunoSEQ multiplex PCR assay. TCRdb limited this immuneACCESS table to in-frame rearrangements with V and J called. A share of clones is missing; checked studies link under half to unresolved V genes, and the rest is unexplained. The sample profile shows roughly 1,100,000 clones; 75% of them were found once. Approximately 1.5% of the sample lies in the top ten. The sequencing input was memory CD4+ T cells sorted from blood. The cell subset or site label of this sample denotes: CD45RA-negative fraction. These receptors came from a young man in good health.

The genes are TRBV7-9 and TRBJ1-6; TRBD1 matches 7 bases. The CDR3 is 15 amino acids. V trimming: 11 bases; J trimming: 5 bases; junction bases outside the gene matches: 12. CDR1 and CDR2 from the germline V gene are SEHNR and FQNEAQ (reference sequence). CDR3 residues: CAVRARDRDNSPLHF. The CDR3 coding sequence is TGTGCCGTACGGGCACGGGACAGAGATAATTCACCCCTCCACTTT.

The chain combines TRBV5-8 with TRBJ2-2; the D is unclear. Germline V lookup: CDR1 SGHTS, CDR2 YDEGEE. V was cut by 6 bases and J by 4 bases, with 16 bases left in between. This CDR3 is built from 15 residues. The CDR3 here is CASIPRAASTGELFF. The CDR3 nucleotides are TGTGCCAGCATCCCTCGTGCAGCTAGCACCGGGGAGCTGTTTTTT.